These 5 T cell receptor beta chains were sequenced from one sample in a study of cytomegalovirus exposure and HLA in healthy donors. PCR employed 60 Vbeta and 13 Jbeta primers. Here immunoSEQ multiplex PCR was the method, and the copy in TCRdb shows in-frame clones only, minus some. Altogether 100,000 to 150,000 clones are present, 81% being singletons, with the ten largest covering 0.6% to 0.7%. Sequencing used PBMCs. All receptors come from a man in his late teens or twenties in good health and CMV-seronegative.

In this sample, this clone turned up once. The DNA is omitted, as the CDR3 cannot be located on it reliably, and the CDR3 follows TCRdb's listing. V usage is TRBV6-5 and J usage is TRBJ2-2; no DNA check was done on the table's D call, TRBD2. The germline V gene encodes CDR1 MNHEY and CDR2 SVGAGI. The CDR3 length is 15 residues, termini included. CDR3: CATSGREGFTGELFF.

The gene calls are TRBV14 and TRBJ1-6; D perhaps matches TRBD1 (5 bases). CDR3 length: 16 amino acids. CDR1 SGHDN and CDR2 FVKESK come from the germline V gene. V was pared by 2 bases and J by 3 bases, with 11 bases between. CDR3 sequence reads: CASSQSDTFYNSPLHF. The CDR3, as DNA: TGTGCCAGCAGCCAATCGGACACATTCTATAATTCACCCCTCCACTTT.

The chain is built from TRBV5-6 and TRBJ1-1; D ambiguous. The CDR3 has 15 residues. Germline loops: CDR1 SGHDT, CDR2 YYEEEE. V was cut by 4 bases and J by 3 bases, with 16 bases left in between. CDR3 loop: CASSPPGREDTEAFF. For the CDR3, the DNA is TGTGCCAGCAGCCCACCGGGGAGGGAAGACACTGAAGCTTTCTTT.

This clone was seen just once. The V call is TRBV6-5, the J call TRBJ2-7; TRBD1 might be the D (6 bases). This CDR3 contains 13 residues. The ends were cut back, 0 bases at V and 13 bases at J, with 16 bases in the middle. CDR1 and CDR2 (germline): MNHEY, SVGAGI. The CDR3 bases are TGTGCCAGCAGTTACTCTTCGACAGGATGGGAATACTTC. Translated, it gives CASSYSSTGWEYF.

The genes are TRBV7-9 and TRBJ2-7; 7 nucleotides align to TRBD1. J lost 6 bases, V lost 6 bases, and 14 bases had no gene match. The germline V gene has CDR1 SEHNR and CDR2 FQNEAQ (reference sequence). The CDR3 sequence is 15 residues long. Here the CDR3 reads CASRAGATGFREQYF. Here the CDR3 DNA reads TGTGCCAGCAGGGCCGGTGCGACAGGGTTCCGCGAGCAGTACTTC.